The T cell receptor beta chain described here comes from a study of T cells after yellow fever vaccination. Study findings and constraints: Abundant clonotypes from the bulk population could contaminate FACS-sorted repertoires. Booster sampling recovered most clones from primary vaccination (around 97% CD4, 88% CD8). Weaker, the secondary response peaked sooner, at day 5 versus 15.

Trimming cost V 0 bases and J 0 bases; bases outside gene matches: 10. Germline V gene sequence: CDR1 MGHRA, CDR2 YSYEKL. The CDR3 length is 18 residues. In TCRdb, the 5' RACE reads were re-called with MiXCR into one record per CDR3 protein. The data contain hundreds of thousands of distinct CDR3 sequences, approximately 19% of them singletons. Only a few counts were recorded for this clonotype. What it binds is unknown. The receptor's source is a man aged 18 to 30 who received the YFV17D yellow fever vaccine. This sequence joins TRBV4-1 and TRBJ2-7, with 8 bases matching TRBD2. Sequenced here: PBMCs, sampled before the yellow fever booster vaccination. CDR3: CASSQDPWRGADSYEQYF. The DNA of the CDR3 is TGCGCCAGCAGCCAAGATCCCTGGCGGGGGGCTGACTCCTACGAGCAGTACTTC.